This section outlines one T cell receptor beta chain sequence together with its context. Antigen: not known. CDR1 is ENHRY, CDR2 SYGVKD, per germline. The junction had 10 bases not matched to a gene; V was cut back by 11 bases and J by 2 bases. The CDR3 contains 14 residues. The data belong to a study of cytomegalovirus exposure and HLA in healthy donors. Both 60 Vbeta primers and 13 Jbeta primers went into the PCR. Assay used: immunoSEQ multiplex PCR; TCRdb lists only in-frame clones, some missing. The table shows around 120,000 clones, with roughly 15% occurring only once. Points from the study as a whole: Links to common viral pathogens appeared, in a later analysis, for several of the most significant clusters.

The sequenced sample was PBMCs. The chain combines TRBV10-3 with TRBJ2-5; 8 bases fit TRBD2. The clonotype was recovered from a young woman in good health and CMV-seronegative. The CDR3 here is CASGPGGDQETQYF. The CDR3 DNA reads TGTGCCTCGGGACCCGGGGGGGATCAAGAGACCCAGTACTTC.